The 16 T cell receptor beta chains below come from one sample, sequenced in a study of yellow fever vaccine responses in identical twins (dated by TCRdb to about 2018). Library creation used RT-PCR. TCRdb shows the sequencer as Illumina HiSeq 2500. Using fastp at Q25 and MiXCR, TCRdb reprocessed the public reads and kept productive beta chains. Rows are combined by CDR3 protein, so each entry shows the most common genes and DNA. The sample data list about 34,000 distinct CDR3 sequences, and less than 70% of these were observed just once. The ten most abundant clones make up roughly 4.7% of the sample. The sequencing used T cells from blood (PBMCs), unsorted or a sorted subset (not recorded which), collected before or after yellow fever vaccination (not recorded which). Every receptor here comes from a woman aged 18 to 35 who received the yellow fever vaccine. Donor details come from another sample of the same person, matched by shared clones.

This chain connects TRBV5-8 to TRBJ1-2; D gene uncertain. The V gene lost 3 bases and the J gene lost 1 base, with 10 bases spanning the gap. Germline V gene data show CDR1 as SGHTS and CDR2 as YDEGEE. This CDR3 is built from 14 residues. The CDR3 coding sequence is TGTGCCAGCAGCTCGGACGGAAATAACTATGGCTACACCTTC. Translation: CASSSDGNNYGYTF. Drawing the rest from reference TRBV5-8 and TRBJ1-2, the complete variable domain is EAGVTQSPTHLIKTRGQQATLRCSPISGHTSVYWYQQALGLGLQFLLWYDEGEERNRGNFPPRFSGRQFPNYSSELNVNALELEDSALYLCASSSDGNNYGYTFGSGTRLTVV.

This rearrangement joins TRBV13 to TRBJ2-7; D remains ambiguous. The CDR3 is 11 residues long. Trimming removed 7 bases from V and 0 bases from J, with 4 bases in between. CDR1 and CDR2 from the germline V gene are PRHDT and FYEKMQ (reference sequence). The chain's CDR3 is CASTASYEQYF. The CDR3 DNA is TGTGCCAGCACTGCCTCCTACGAGCAGTACTTC.

The chain joins TRBV15 to TRBJ2-3; 12 nucleotides line up with TRBD1. With the DNA end fitting TRBJ1-5 better, the J assignment may be wrong. Germline CDR1 and CDR2: LNHNV and YYDKDF (reference sequence). The CDR3 is made up of 17 amino acids. The chain's CDR3 is CATSRQAKGQGADTQHF. The CDR3 DNA reads as TGTGCCACCAGCAGACAAGCAAAGGGACAGGGGGCAGATACGCAGCATTTT.

V is TRBV5-4 and J is TRBJ1-2, with a possible D match to TRBD1 (5 bases). This CDR3 is 15 amino acids long. In germline, CDR1 is SGHNT, CDR2 YYREEE (reference sequence). V lost 2 bases to trimming and J lost 5 bases, with 16 bases between them. CDR3 loop: CASSFAGQGIYGYTF. The CDR3 nucleotides are TGTGCCAGCAGCTTCGCTGGCCAGGGTATTTATGGCTACACCTTC.

The chain links TRBV29-1 to TRBJ2-7; 7 positions match TRBD2. CDR1 is SQVTM, CDR2 ANQGSEA, per germline. This CDR3 contains 13 residues. The V gene end was trimmed by 7 bases and the J gene end by 1 base; junction bases not matched to a gene: 7. This chain's CDR3 is CSAGSAGSYEQYF. The CDR3 nucleotides are TGCAGCGCTGGGTCAGCGGGATCCTACGAGCAGTACTTC.

The chain is built from TRBV11-2 and TRBJ2-1; D call uncertain. CDR1 and CDR2 (germline): SGHAT, FQNNGV. With 1 base removed from V and 6 bases from J, the gap between germline ends came to 10 bases. The CDR3 has 14 residues. The chain's CDR3 is CASSLVTASNEQFF. The CDR3 DNA reads TGTGCCAGCAGCTTAGTAACAGCGAGCAATGAGCAGTTCTTC.

V usage is TRBV14 and J usage is TRBJ1-2; 7 bases agree with TRBD1. V shed 4 bases and J 1 base; nucleotides not matched to a gene: 0. This CDR3 has 13 amino acids. Germline-derived CDR1 and CDR2 are SGHDN and FVKESK. CDR3 sequence reads: CASSRDSNYGYTF. In nucleotides, the CDR3 is TGTGCCAGCAGCCGGGACAGTAACTATGGCTACACCTTC.

The chain is built from TRBV15 and TRBJ2-1, with 8 bases fitting TRBD2. The junction had 10 bases not matched to a gene; V was cut back by 0 bases and J by 9 bases. CDR1 is LNHNV, CDR2 YYDKDF, per germline (reference sequence). The CDR3 totals 16 residues. The CDR3 nucleotides read TGTGCCACCAGCAGAGATAAAGCGGGCGGGGGGATTGAGCAGTTCTTC. It codes for CATSRDKAGGGIEQFF.

This chain connects TRBV2 to TRBJ2-7; perhaps TRBD2 as D (6 bases). Trimming took off 4 bases at V and 2 bases at J, with 18 bases between the two ends. CDR1 is SNHLY and CDR2 is FYNNEI in the germline V gene. The CDR3 length is 16 residues. CDR3 loop: CASSVSVTGDPYEQYF. The CDR3 nucleotides read TGTGCCAGCAGTGTATCGGTAACGGGGGATCCCTACGAGCAGTACTTC.

The rearrangement uses TRBV15 and TRBJ2-1; 10 nucleotides line up with TRBD2. V trimming: 4 bases; J trimming: 7 bases; junction bases outside the gene matches: 7. Germline V CDR1 and CDR2: LNHNV, YYDKDF (reference sequence). The CDR3 has 15 residues. This CDR3 is CATSNGLAESNEQFF. The CDR3 nucleotides read TGTGCCACCAGCAATGGACTAGCGGAGAGTAATGAGCAGTTCTTC.

This sequence joins TRBV13 and TRBJ2-1; 7 nucleotides agree with TRBD2. This CDR3 region has 16 residues. Germline CDR1 and CDR2: PRHDT and FYEKMQ (reference sequence). Losses at the gene ends were 4 bases for V and 1 base for J; bases not matched to a gene: 7. The DNA of the CDR3 is TGTGCCAGCAGCTCCCCCCTTAGCGGGTCCTACAATGAGCAGTTCTTC. This translates into CASSSPLSGSYNEQFF.

This rearrangement joins TRBV29-1 to TRBJ1-4, with a tentative D call TRBD1 (5 bases). The CDR3 sequence is 12 residues long. The V gene lost 7 bases and the J gene lost 8 bases, with 14 bases spanning the gap. CDR1 is SQVTM and CDR2 is ANQGSEA in the germline V gene. DNA of the CDR3: TGCAGCGCTCAGGGATTAATGGAAAAACTGTTTTTT. Translated: CSAQGLMEKLFF.

The table lists this clonotype with a few counts. The J gene is TRBJ2-1, the V gene TRBV2, with D unclear. The CDR3 spans 14 residues. Looked up from germline, CDR1 is SNHLY and CDR2 is FYNNEI. Trimming stripped 3 bases from V and 6 bases from J, with 12 bases between. This chain's CDR3 is CASSEAQLFNEQFF. CDR3 sequence (DNA): TGTGCCAGCAGTGAGGCCCAGCTTTTCAATGAGCAGTTCTTC.

This rearrangement joins TRBV11-3 to TRBJ1-2, with D possibly matching TRBD1 (6 bases). From germline, CDR1 is SGHNT and CDR2 YENEEA. The CDR3 covers 15 residues. Trimming took 5 bases from V and 6 from J, leaving 19 bases between them. DNA for the CDR3: TGTGCCAGCAGCATTACGTCTACCCAGGGGAATGGCTACACCTTC. This translates into CASSITSTQGNGYTF.

This clonotype has a handful of counts. CDR3 DNA sequence: TGTGCCAGCAGCTTACGCACAGGGGGCTTGTACAATGAGCAGTTCTTC. Translation gives CASSLRTGGLYNEQFF. The V gene is TRBV11-3, the J gene TRBJ2-1; 9 bases are a match to TRBD1. The CDR3 is 16 residues long. The germline V gene has CDR1 SGHNT and CDR2 YENEEA. J was trimmed by 4 bases and V by 2 bases; bases with no gene match: 6.

CDR3 sequence (DNA): TGCAGCGTTGATAGTTTGGGACAGGGGTTCTACAATGAGCAGTTCTTC. This codes for CSVDSLGQGFYNEQFF. The rearrangement uses TRBV29-1 and TRBJ2-1; 10 bases match TRBD1. The CDR3 sequence is 16 residues long. V shed 3 bases and J 3 bases; nucleotides not matched to a gene: 8. The V gene's germline CDR1 is SQVTM and CDR2 ANQGSEA.